The 5 T cell receptor beta chains listed next were all sequenced from one sample in a study of shared clonotypes between healthy human individuals. Here immunoSEQ multiplex PCR was the method, and the copy in TCRdb shows in-frame clones only, minus some. In the table there are roughly 2.6 million clones, more than 90% of which are singletons. Sequenced input: naive CD4+ T cells sorted from blood. Subset specified: CD45RA+ positively selected. The receptors here all came from a young man in good health.

Turning to this clone: This CDR3 is also generated by other DNA sequences in the sample. The chain carries TRBV19 and TRBJ2-5, with D possibly being TRBD1 (6 bases). CDR3 length: 13 amino acids. Germline V gives CDR1 LNHDA, CDR2 SQIVND (reference sequence). Trimming left V 8 bases short and J 3 bases short, with 13 bases between. CDR3 loop: CASSKNREETQYF. CDR3 nucleotide sequence: TGTGCCAGTTCAAAGAACAGGGAAGAGACCCAGTACTTC. The whole variable domain, remainder taken from reference TRBV19 and TRBJ2-5, is DGGITQSPKYLFRKEGQNVTLSCEQNLNHDAMYWYRQDPGQGLRLIYYSQIVNDFQKGDIAEGYSVSREKKESFPLTVTSAQKNPTAFYLCASSKNREETQYFGPGTRLLVL.

This clone was recorded once. The genes are TRBV6-6 and TRBJ2-5; D is unclear. V was shortened by 0 bases and J by 3 bases, with 8 bases between the two germline ends. This CDR3 is built from 14 residues. CDR1 is MNHNY, CDR2 SVGAGI, per germline (reference sequence). The CDR3 reads CASSYSSLEETQYF. The CDR3 coding sequence is TGTGCCAGCAGTTACTCGAGTCTGGAAGAGACCCAGTACTTC.

The chain is built from TRBV28 and TRBJ1-4; D unresolved. Germline CDR1 is MDHEN and CDR2 is SYDVKM. The CDR3 is 14 amino acids. Trimming left V 6 bases short and J 5 bases short, with 13 bases between. This CDR3 reads CASSLPQANEKLFF. The CDR3 DNA reads TGTGCCAGCAGCCTACCTCAGGCGAATGAAAAACTGTTTTTT.

The chain has TRBV10-2 and TRBJ2-2; unclear D gene. The ends were cut back, 7 bases at V and 0 bases at J, with 9 bases in the middle. The germline gives CDR1 WSHSY, CDR2 SAAADI. The CDR3 is 14 residues long. CDR3 DNA sequence: TGCGCCAGCAAGGCCTCTACGAACACCGGGGAGCTGTTTTTT. Translating it yields CASKASTNTGELFF.

This clone was recorded once. V is TRBV7-2 and J is TRBJ2-1, with 11 nucleotides matching TRBD2. V lost 5 bases to trimming and J lost 6 bases; unmatched junction nucleotides: 9. The CDR3 covers 16 residues. CDR1 and CDR2 from the germline V gene are SGHTA and FQGNSA. The CDR3 sequence: CASSLSRTSGPNEQFF. Written as DNA, the CDR3 is TGTGCCAGCAGCCTATCAAGGACTAGCGGGCCCAATGAGCAGTTCTTC.